A selection of T cell receptor beta chains follows, all from one sample in a study of tumor-infiltrating lymphocytes in primary liver carcinoma. TCRdb recomputed calls from the multiplex PCR reads with MiXCR, one row per CDR3 protein. The repertoire holds 40,000 to 60,000 distinct CDR3 sequences, roughly 77% seen once, with approximately 30% in the top ten. The specimen sequenced was liver tumor tissue from sampling region 3. The receptor source for this set is a middle-aged man with primary liver carcinoma and hepatitis B virus infection. Each CDR3 is given with its conserved first and last residue. The D gene is left open where the match is weak. Clone size appears in some rows only: once, few, many, or a class for an expanded clone.

V: TRBV5-5; size: once; J: TRBJ1-2; D: TRBD1; DNA: TGTGTCAGCAGCCTGGGACAGTTCTATGGCTACACCTTC; CDR3: CVSSLGQFYGYTF
V: TRBV29-1; size: .; J: TRBJ2-5; D: TRBD2; DNA: TGTAGCGTTTGGACGGCGGGAGTGGGCCAAGAGACCCAGTACTTC; CDR3: CSVWTAGVGQETQYF
V: TRBV4-2; size: .; J: TRBJ2-4; D: .; DNA: TGTGCCAGCAGCCAAGAAGGCACAGGGAAGGGGATCGGAAACATTCATTACTTC; CDR3: CASSQEGTGKGIGNIHYF
V: TRBV11-2; size: once; J: TRBJ2-3; D: .; DNA: TGTGCCAGTAGCTTATCCAGGGGATCAGGTACGCCGTATTTT; CDR3: CASSLSRGSGTPYF
V: TRBV25-1; size: .; J: TRBJ2-7; D: .; DNA: TGTGCCAGCGCTAATGAGGCATACGGGCAGTACTTC; CDR3: CASANEAYGQYF
V: TRBV6-6; size: .; J: TRBJ2-7; D: TRBD2; DNA: TGTGCCAGCAGTCACTCGAGCCTGGCGGGAGCCTACGAGCAGTACTTC; CDR3: CASSHSSLAGAYEQYF
V: TRBV7-9; size: once; J: TRBJ2-7; D: .; DNA: TGTGCCAACAGCGCTCCGAGGTCCTACGAGCAGTACTTC; CDR3: CANSAPRSYEQYF
V: TRBV12-3/TRBV12-4; size: .; J: TRBJ2-7; D: .; DNA: TGTGCCAGCAATCGGATGGGTGGGGTGCAGTACTTC; CDR3: CASNRMGGVQYF
V: TRBV11-3; size: .; J: TRBJ2-5; D: .; DNA: TGTGCGAGCAGCCCCAGGACAGCGCATGGTGCCCAGTACTTC; CDR3: CASSPRTAHGAQYF
V: TRBV29-1; size: .; J: TRBJ2-1; D: .; DNA: TGCAACGAGGGGCCTCCTTGCAGCTCCTACAATGAGCAGTTCTTC; CDR3: CNEGPPCSSYNEQFF
V: TRBV19; size: .; J: TRBJ2-1; D: TRBD1; DNA: TGTGCCAGTAGACCCCTTAACAGGGGAATAGAGCAGTTCTTC; CDR3: CASRPLNRGIEQFF
V: TRBV4-1; size: .; J: TRBJ2-7; D: TRBD2; DNA: TGCGCTAGCAGCCAAGATTTAGCGGGGACACTCTCCTACGAGCACTACTTC; CDR3: CASSQDLAGTLSYEHYF
V: TRBV10-1; size: .; J: TRBJ2-3; D: TRBD2; DNA: TGCGCCGGCAGTGAGTCCGCCGCGGGAGACGAGACGCAGTACTTT; CDR3: CAGSESAAGDETQYF
V: TRBV30; size: .; J: TRBJ2-3; D: .; DNA: TGTGCCTGGAGTATCCTGAATTCAGACACGCAGTATTTT; CDR3: CAWSILNSDTQYF
V: TRBV11-2; size: once; J: TRBJ2-3; D: TRBD2; DNA: TGTGCCAGCAGCCCCCCTACTAGCGGCAACACAGATACGGAGTATTTT; CDR3: CASSPPTSGNTDTEYF
V: TRBV5-5; size: .; J: TRBJ2-6; D: TRBD2; DNA: TGTGCCAGCAGCTTGAGACTAGCGGAGATTAGCCCTGAGGCCAACGTCCTGACTTTC; CDR3: CASSLRLAEISPEANVLTF
V: TRBV12-3/TRBV12-4; size: .; J: TRBJ2-5; D: .; DNA: TGTGCCAGCATGGGATCGGTAGCGGCCCCCAATGAGACTCAGTACTTC; CDR3: CASMGSVAAPNETQYF
V: TRBV29-1; size: .; J: TRBJ2-6; D: .; DNA: .; CDR3: CRVATGTGANVLTF
V: TRBV18; size: .; J: TRBJ1-4; D: TRBD1; DNA: TGTGCCAGCTCACGGGTTGCGGGACAGGGCGAGGAAAAACTGTTTTTT; CDR3: CASSRVAGQGEEKLFF
V: TRBV29-1; size: .; J: TRBJ1-5; D: .; DNA: TGCAGCGTCGCGACCGGGGATGGTAACAATCGGTCCCAGCATTTT; CDR3: CSVATGDGNNRSQHF
V: TRBV19; size: few; J: TRBJ2-3; D: .; DNA: TGTGCCAGTAGAGAACGGCATAGCACAGATACGCAGTATTTT; CDR3: CASRERHSTDTQYF
V: TRBV11-2; size: .; J: TRBJ2-7; D: .; DNA: TGTGCCAGCAACCCATCCAGGGCCTACTACTGCGAGCAGTACTTC; CDR3: CASNPSRAYYCEQYF
V: TRBV5-6; size: .; J: TRBJ2-1; D: .; DNA: TGTGTCAGTAGCTCAGGGTCCTACAATGAGCAATTCTTC; CDR3: CVSSSGSYNEQFF
V: TRBV5-1; size: many; J: TRBJ2-5; D: .; DNA: TGCGCCAGCAGCCCGGCACCCCTAGGAGGAGAGACCCAGTACTTC; CDR3: CASSPAPLGGETQYF
V: TRBV28; size: many; J: TRBJ1-5; D: .; DNA: TGTGCCAGCAGAGGTAAAGGAGCCCTGCCCCAGCATTTT; CDR3: CASRGKGALPQHF
V: TRBV11-2; size: .; J: TRBJ2-7; D: TRBD1; DNA: TGTGCCAGCAGCTCCCGGACAGGGGGCGTTAACAGACACGGGGAGTACTTC; CDR3: CASSSRTGGVNRHGEYF
V: TRBV29-1; size: .; J: TRBJ1-1; D: TRBD1; DNA: TGCAGTGTTGCCGGGCAGGGGGCGAACCCTGAAGCTTTCTTT; CDR3: CSVAGQGANPEAFF
V: TRBV29-1; size: once; J: TRBJ2-2; D: .; DNA: TGCAGCGTTGCTACAGACATCGGAGAGCTGTTTTTT; CDR3: CSVATDIGELFF
V: TRBV6-5; size: .; J: TRBJ2-3; D: .; DNA: TGTGCCAGTAGTTACAGGTCTGGCAATCAGCCCCAGTATTTT; CDR3: CASSYRSGNQPQYF